Following are 26 T cell receptor beta chains from one sample sequenced in a study of blood T cell repertoires in COVID-19. TCRdb's copy holds only in-frame clones and misses some; the assay was immunoSEQ multiplex PCR. The sample has about 220,000 clones, about four fifths seen once. Sequencing was carried out using PBMCs or T cells enriched from blood (not recorded which). These receptor sequences come from a woman aged 40 to 50 who had recovered from COVID-19.

The sample holds a few counts of this clone. The V gene is TRBV3-1 (or the pseudogene TRBV3-2), the J gene TRBJ2-7, with D tentatively TRBD1 (5 bases). V was trimmed by 1 base and J by 8 bases, leaving 12 bases between them. The length of the CDR3 is 13 residues. Germline loops: CDR1 LGHDT, CDR2 YNNKEL (reference sequence). CDR3 in amino acids: CASSQAQATKQYF. Here the CDR3 DNA reads TGTGCCAGCAGCCAAGCACAGGCCACCAAGCAGTACTTC.

The chain is built from TRBV11-2 and TRBJ2-7, with D possibly being TRBD1 (5 bases). The V and J ends lost 1 base and 6 bases respectively, with 10 bases between them. CDR3 size: 13 residues. Germline V gene lookup returns CDR1 SGHAT and CDR2 FQNNGV. The CDR3 region is CASSLVGRGEQYF. In DNA, the CDR3 is TGTGCCAGCAGCTTAGTCGGTAGGGGCGAGCAGTACTTC.

V usage is TRBV11-2 and J usage is TRBJ1-5; a weak D match, TRBD1 (5 bases). This CDR3 region has 13 residues. V gave up 1 base and J gave up 8 bases, with 9 bases separating them. Germline CDR1 is SGHAT and CDR2 is FQNNGV. CDR3 residues: CASSLAGMEPQHF. In nucleotides, the CDR3 is TGTGCCAGCAGCTTAGCAGGGATGGAGCCCCAGCATTTT.

This clone was detected only once. The chain combines TRBV27 with TRBJ2-1; no firm D call. CDR1 and CDR2 (germline): MNHEY, SMNVEV (reference sequence). Trimming left V 5 bases short and J 9 bases short, with 11 bases between. This CDR3 is 12 amino acids long. DNA of the CDR3: TGTGCCAGCAGTCCCACTAAGGCTGAGCAGTTCTTC. It specifies CASSPTKAEQFF.

The V and J genes are TRBV27 and TRBJ2-3; 9 bases map to TRBD2. CDR3 length equals 16 residues. V was clipped by 2 bases and J by 1 base; unmatched bases: 4. The V gene's germline CDR1 is MNHEY and CDR2 SMNVEV (reference sequence). CDR3 sequence (DNA): TGTGCCAGCAGTTTAAGTCTAGCGGGACGCACAGATACGCAGTATTTT. Translation: CASSLSLAGRTDTQYF.

The gene calls are TRBV7-2 and TRBJ2-7, with 7 bases identical to TRBD1. The CDR3 sequence is 13 residues long. Trimming at V came to 5 bases and at J to 2 bases, leaving 3 bases not matched to a gene. Germline CDR1 and CDR2: SGHTA and FQGNSA. CDR3 DNA sequence: TGTGCCAGCAGCATTGACAGGGCCTACGAGCAGTACTTC. Translated, it gives CASSIDRAYEQYF. The full variable domain, its missing parts supplied by reference TRBV7-2 and TRBJ2-7, is GAGVSQSPSNKVTEKGKDVELRCDPISGHTALYWYRQSLGQGLEFLIYFQGNSAPDKSGLPSDRFSAERTGGSVSTLTIQRTQQEDSAVYLCASSIDRAYEQYFGPGTRLTVT.

Turning to this clone: Other DNA sequences in the same sample also yield this CDR3. V gene TRBV9 combines with J gene TRBJ2-7, with unresolved D. CDR3 length: 14 amino acids. CDR1 SGDLS and CDR2 YYNGEE come from the germline V gene. V lost 0 bases to trimming and J lost 0 bases, with 7 bases between them. CDR3 in amino acids: CASSVAPSSYEQYF. The CDR3 region has the DNA TGTGCCAGCAGCGTAGCCCCCAGCTCCTACGAGCAGTACTTC. Full variable domain (remainder filled in from reference TRBV9 and TRBJ2-7): DSGVTQTPKHLITATGQRVTLRCSPRSGDLSVYWYQQSLDQGLQFLIQYYNGEERAKGNILERFSAQQFPDLHSELNLSSLELGDSALYFCASSVAPSSYEQYFGPGTRLTVT.

This clone was seen a single time. The chain combines TRBV14 with TRBJ2-3, with D possibly matching TRBD1 (5 bases). This CDR3 spans 16 amino acids. The V and J ends lost 1 base and 6 bases respectively, with 17 bases between them. CDR1 and CDR2 from the germline V gene are SGHDN and FVKESK. The CDR3 DNA reads TGTGCCAGCAGCCAAGGAAAGGGAACTAACAGGGATACGCAGTATTTT. Its translation is CASSQGKGTNRDTQYF.

The chain combines TRBV14 with TRBJ2-6, with D perhaps TRBD1 (6 bases). Germline V gives CDR1 SGHDN, CDR2 FVKESK. The CDR3 runs 16 residues. The V end lost 3 bases, the J end lost 4 bases, and 13 bases lay between the germline ends. The CDR3 spells CASSQRQGTGANVLTF. The CDR3 DNA is TGTGCCAGCAGCCAGAGGCAGGGGACCGGGGCCAACGTCCTGACTTTC.

This clone came up once. The chain links TRBV2 to TRBJ2-1; 12 bases map to TRBD2. Losses at the gene ends were 4 bases for V and 8 bases for J; bases not matched to a gene: 6. This CDR3 region has 15 residues. In germline, CDR1 is SNHLY, CDR2 FYNNEI. CDR3 sequence reads: CASSARTSGNHEQFF. As DNA, the CDR3 is TGTGCCAGCAGTGCCAGGACTAGCGGGAACCATGAGCAGTTCTTC.

The V call is TRBV7-2, the J call TRBJ2-3; 12 bases line up with TRBD2. CDR1 is SGHTA, CDR2 FQGNSA, per germline. The CDR3 totals 19 residues. J gave up 0 bases and V 4 bases, and 11 bases lay outside the gene matches. The CDR3 protein is CASSSSLAGGFFSTDTQYF. The CDR3 nucleotides read TGTGCCAGCAGCTCGTCGCTAGCGGGAGGGTTCTTCAGCACAGATACGCAGTATTTT.

V and J are TRBV19 and TRBJ1-5, with 7 nucleotides matching TRBD1. The CDR3 has 15 residues. Germline V lookup: CDR1 LNHDA, CDR2 SQIVND (reference sequence). V lost 4 bases, J lost 1 base, and 4 bases stayed unmatched. The CDR3 here is CASSTGTVSNQPQHF. As DNA, the CDR3 is TGTGCCAGTAGTACCGGGACAGTCAGCAATCAGCCCCAGCATTTT.

The chain combines TRBV28 with TRBJ1-1; D remains unclear. Germline CDR1 MDHEN, CDR2 SYDVKM. The CDR3 is made up of 14 amino acids. V was trimmed by 4 bases and J by 1 base, leaving 10 bases between them. The CDR3 reads CASSSFTRNTEAFF. The CDR3 DNA reads as TGTGCCAGCAGTTCTTTCACGAGGAACACTGAAGCTTTCTTT. Looking up the rest from reference TRBV28 and TRBJ1-1 gives the full variable domain: DVKVTQSSRYLVKRTGEKVFLECVQDMDHENMFWYRQDPGLGLRLIYFSYDVKMKEKGDIPEGYSVSREKKERFSLILESASTNQTSMYLCASSSFTRNTEAFFGQGTRLTVV.

The chain uses TRBV12-3 or TRBV12-4 and TRBJ1-2; D gene uncertain. CDR3 length: 12 amino acids. Trimming left V 4 bases short and J 3 bases short, with 6 bases between. This chain's CDR3 is CASSSMYYGYTF. The CDR3 DNA is TGTGCCAGCAGTTCAATGTACTATGGCTACACCTTC.

This clone was observed a single time. The chain combines TRBV5-8 with TRBJ2-1; 7 nucleotides align to TRBD2. The ends lost 0 bases at V and 9 bases at J; junction bases unmatched: 6. Germline CDR1 SGHTS, CDR2 YDEGEE. The CDR3 consists of 14 residues. CDR3 loop: CASSLAGPGGEQFF. The CDR3 DNA reads TGTGCCAGCAGCTTGGCGGGACCGGGGGGTGAGCAGTTCTTC.

The V and J genes are TRBV27 and TRBJ2-7; 11 bases agree with TRBD2. The CDR3 has 15 amino acids. Per germline, CDR1 MNHEY and CDR2 SMNVEV (reference sequence). The V segment lost 5 bases and the J segment 3 bases; nucleotides outside the gene matches: 6. The chain's CDR3 is CASSTGLAAYYEQYF. Here the CDR3 DNA reads TGTGCCAGCAGTACGGGACTAGCGGCCTACTACGAGCAGTACTTC.

The V and J genes are TRBV3-1 (or the pseudogene TRBV3-2) and TRBJ2-5; 9 nucleotides line up with TRBD1. CDR3 length: 16 residues. CDR1 and CDR2 (germline): LGHDT, YNNKEL (reference sequence). V shed 3 bases and J 4 bases; nucleotides not matched to a gene: 9. The CDR3 sequence: CASSHQTGGPRETQYF. The CDR3 DNA reads as TGTGCCAGCAGCCACCAGACAGGGGGGCCCCGAGAGACCCAGTACTTC.

This clone has at least ten counts. This sequence joins TRBV7-9 and TRBJ1-4; possible D gene TRBD1, 5 bases. V gave up 5 bases and J gave up 8 bases, with 18 bases separating them. This CDR3 region has 15 residues. CDR1 SEHNR and CDR2 FQNEAQ come from the germline V gene (reference sequence). For the CDR3, the DNA is TGTGCCAGCAGCCGCGCAGGGAGGGGAGGAGAAAAACTGTTTTTT. This sequence encodes CASSRAGRGGEKLFF.

V gene TRBV2 combines with J gene TRBJ2-2; TRBD1 aligns across 10 bases. V lost 4 bases to trimming and J lost 6 bases; unmatched junction nucleotides: 5. The V gene's germline CDR1 is SNHLY and CDR2 FYNNEI. This CDR3 spans 15 amino acids. In DNA form, the CDR3 reads TGTGCCAGCAGTGTGACAGGGGGCTTTGCCGGGGAGCTGTTTTTT. Translation: CASSVTGGFAGELFF.

The chain uses TRBV30 and TRBJ2-2, with 8 bases that match TRBD2. Germline CDR1 GTSNPN, CDR2 SVGIG (reference sequence). V lost 4 bases, J lost 8 bases, and 12 bases stayed unmatched. This CDR3 comprises 15 residues. CDR3 sequence: CAWIGSGRRSGELFF. CDR3 nucleotide sequence: TGTGCCTGGATAGGGAGCGGGAGAAGGTCGGGGGAGCTGTTTTTT.

The chain links TRBV7-2 to TRBJ2-2, with D possibly TRBD2 on 6 matching bases. Germline CDR1 is SGHTA and CDR2 is FQGNSA. The CDR3 consists of 19 residues. The V end was cut by 1 base, the J end by 1 base, with 19 bases between. The CDR3 is CASSLGLANSNKNTGELFF. CDR3 sequence (DNA): TGTGCCAGCAGCTTAGGCCTAGCGAACTCTAATAAGAACACCGGGGAGCTGTTTTTT.

The V gene is TRBV11-1, the J gene TRBJ2-7; 7 bases line up with TRBD1. Unmatched junction bases numbered 7, after V lost 3 bases and J lost 5 bases. CDR1 SGHAT and CDR2 FQDESV come from the germline V gene (reference sequence). The CDR3 extends over 14 amino acids. The CDR3 DNA reads as TGTGCCAGCAGCTTGTTGGGACAGTCCCACGAGCAGTACTTC. Translation: CASSLLGQSHEQYF. The full variable domain, rest sourced from reference TRBV11-1 and TRBJ2-7, is EAEVAQSPRYKITEKSQAVAFWCDPISGHATLYWYRQILGQGPELLVQFQDESVVDDSQLPKDRFSAERLKGVDSTLKIQPAELGDSAMYLCASSLLGQSHEQYFGPGTRLTVT.

CDR3: CASSEDRTGEEQYV. The CDR3 coding sequence is TGCGCCAGCAGTGAGGACCGGACAGGGGAAGAGCAGTACGTC. The chain joins TRBV10-1 to TRBJ2-7; 9 positions match TRBD1. This CDR3 comprises 14 residues. Unmatched junction bases numbered 6, after V lost 2 bases and J lost 7 bases. Germline CDR1 WNHNN, CDR2 SYGVQD (reference sequence).

The chain combines TRBV30 with TRBJ1-1; D is perhaps TRBD1 (5 bases). Per germline, CDR1 GTSNPN and CDR2 SVGIG (reference sequence). This CDR3 has 12 residues. The germline V and J ends were trimmed by 5 bases and 5 bases, with 12 bases remaining between them. In nucleotides, the CDR3 is TGTGCCTGGGGGGCATTATGGACTGAAGCTTTCTTT. Its protein product is CAWGALWTEAFF.

This chain links TRBV7-9 with TRBJ2-2; 10 positions agree with TRBD1. Germline trimming cut 4 bases from V and 4 bases from J; bases unmatched to any gene: 3. This CDR3 contains 15 residues. Germline V lookup: CDR1 SEHNR, CDR2 FQNEAQ (reference sequence). The chain's CDR3 is CASSWGDRGTGELFF. CDR3 coding DNA: TGTGCCAGCAGCTGGGGGGACAGGGGCACCGGGGAGCTGTTTTTT.

The genes are TRBV18 and TRBJ1-5, with D unclear. Germline CDR1 and CDR2: KGHSH and LQKENI. This CDR3 spans 16 amino acids. Trimming took 2 bases from V and 0 from J, leaving 11 bases between them. The CDR3 protein is CASSPSSQFSNQPQHF. DNA of the CDR3: TGTGCCAGCTCACCATCAAGTCAGTTTAGCAATCAGCCCCAGCATTTT.